This T cell receptor beta chain derives from a study of early T cells in non-severe SARS-CoV-2 infection. Study details: Bulk RNA taken from unsorted whole blood was sequenced, leaving chains unpaired. Whole-study results and caveats: The matching step, a VDJdb search, favored anti-spike CD8 responses and missed private and CD4 specificities.

Attached unique molecular identifiers marked individual cDNA molecules. In TCRdb, the 5' RACE reads were re-called with MiXCR into one record per CDR3 protein. The sample lists roughly 70,000 distinct CDR3 sequences, just over 20% occurring once. The length of the CDR3 is 13 residues. With 0 bases removed from V and 5 bases from J, the gap between germline ends came to 6 bases. Looked up from germline, CDR1 is SGHRS and CDR2 is YFSETQ. This clonotype was seen only a few times. Its antigen is as yet unknown. The chain joins TRBV5-1 to TRBJ2-1; no clear D. The clonotype comes from an adult who was a healthcare worker with PCR-confirmed SARS-CoV-2 infection or an uninfected control (not recorded which). Sequenced here: whole blood, sampled at baseline. As DNA, the CDR3 is TGCGCCAGCAGCTTGGGGTTCGACAATGAGCAGTTCTTC. It is translated as CASSLGFDNEQFF. The full variable domain, rest sourced from reference TRBV5-1 and TRBJ2-1, is KAGVTQTPRYLIKTRGQQVTLSCSPISGHRSVSWYQQTPGQGLQFLFEYFSETQRNKGNFPGRFSGRQFSNSRSEMNVSTLELGDSALYLCASSLGFDNEQFFGPGTRLTVL.